This T cell receptor beta chain emerged from a study of T cells in Graves' hyperthyroidism and ophthalmopathy. For the study at large: Once the initial diagnosis was made, peripheral blood was obtained before any treatment. The study, taken as a whole, reports: Before onset, ophthalmopathy was predicted by the model a median around 6.2 months earlier.

The CDR3 sequence is 15 residues long. Germline-derived CDR1 and CDR2 are SGHTS and YDEGEE. Trimming removed 3 bases from V and 3 bases from J, with 12 bases in between. Uncontrolled infection, other autoimmune disease, pregnancy or lactation disqualified patients from enrolment. Concerning this clonotype itself: Antigen specificity is unknown.

Amplified TCR beta CDR3 regions came from RNA transcripts. An initial round of RT-PCR targeting the TCR CDR3 relied on the HTBI primer set. TCRdb reanalysed the multiplex PCR reads using MiXCR and keeps one entry per CDR3 protein. Altogether about 600,000 distinct CDR3 sequences are present, around 14% being singletons, with the ten largest covering roughly 7%. This clonotype originated in a woman between 18 and 29 years old with Graves' ophthalmopathy. The chain has TRBV5-8 and TRBJ1-4, with a tentative D call TRBD1 (6 bases). What was sequenced was blood. The CDR3 spells CASSSGQLSNEKLFF. CDR3 sequence (DNA): TGTGCCAGCAGCTCAGGACAGCTTTCTAATGAAAAACTGTTTTTT.